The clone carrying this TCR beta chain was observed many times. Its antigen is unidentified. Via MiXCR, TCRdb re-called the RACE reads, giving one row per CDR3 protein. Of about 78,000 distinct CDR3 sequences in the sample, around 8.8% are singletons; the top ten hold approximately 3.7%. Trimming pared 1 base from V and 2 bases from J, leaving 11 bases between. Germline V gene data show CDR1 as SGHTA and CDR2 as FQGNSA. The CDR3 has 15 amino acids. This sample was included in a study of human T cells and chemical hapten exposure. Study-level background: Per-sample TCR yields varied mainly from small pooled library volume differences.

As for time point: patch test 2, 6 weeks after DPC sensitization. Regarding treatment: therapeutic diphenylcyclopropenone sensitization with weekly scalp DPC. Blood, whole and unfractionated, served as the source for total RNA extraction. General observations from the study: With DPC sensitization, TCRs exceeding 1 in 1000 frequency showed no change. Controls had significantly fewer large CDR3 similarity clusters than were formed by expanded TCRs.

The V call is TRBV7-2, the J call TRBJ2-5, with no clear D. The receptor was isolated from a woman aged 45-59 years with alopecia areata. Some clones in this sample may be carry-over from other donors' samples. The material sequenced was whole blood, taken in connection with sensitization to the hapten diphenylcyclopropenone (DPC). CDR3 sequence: CASSLGLTRQETQYF. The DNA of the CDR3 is TGTGCCAGCAGCTTAGGTCTCACCAGACAAGAGACCCAGTACTTC.